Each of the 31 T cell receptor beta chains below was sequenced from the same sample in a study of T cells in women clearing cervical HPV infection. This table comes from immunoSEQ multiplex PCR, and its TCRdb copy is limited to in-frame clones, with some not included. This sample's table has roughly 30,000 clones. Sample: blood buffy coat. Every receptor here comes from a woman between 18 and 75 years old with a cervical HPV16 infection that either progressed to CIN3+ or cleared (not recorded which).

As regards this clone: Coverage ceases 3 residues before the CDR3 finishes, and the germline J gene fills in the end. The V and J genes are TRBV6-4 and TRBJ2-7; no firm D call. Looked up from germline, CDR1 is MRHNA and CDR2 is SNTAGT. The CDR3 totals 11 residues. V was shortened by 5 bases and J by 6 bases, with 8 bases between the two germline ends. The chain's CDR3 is CASSYLREQYF. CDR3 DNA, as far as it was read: TGTGCCAGCAGTTACCTACGCGAG.

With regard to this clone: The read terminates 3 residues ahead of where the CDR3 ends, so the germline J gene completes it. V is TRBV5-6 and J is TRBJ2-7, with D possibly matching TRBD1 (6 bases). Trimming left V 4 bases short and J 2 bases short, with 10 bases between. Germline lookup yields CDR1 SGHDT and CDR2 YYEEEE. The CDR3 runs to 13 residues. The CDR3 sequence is CASSTGNPYEQYF. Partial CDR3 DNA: TGTGCCAGCAGCACAGGGAATCCCTACGAG.

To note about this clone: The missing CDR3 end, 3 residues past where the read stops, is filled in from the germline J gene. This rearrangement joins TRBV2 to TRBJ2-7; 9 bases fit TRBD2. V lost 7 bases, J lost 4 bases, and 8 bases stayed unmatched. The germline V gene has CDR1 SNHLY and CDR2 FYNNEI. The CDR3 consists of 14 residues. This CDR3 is CASNGLAGLYEQYF. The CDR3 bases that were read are TGTGCCAGCAATGGCCTAGCGGGGCTTTACGAG.

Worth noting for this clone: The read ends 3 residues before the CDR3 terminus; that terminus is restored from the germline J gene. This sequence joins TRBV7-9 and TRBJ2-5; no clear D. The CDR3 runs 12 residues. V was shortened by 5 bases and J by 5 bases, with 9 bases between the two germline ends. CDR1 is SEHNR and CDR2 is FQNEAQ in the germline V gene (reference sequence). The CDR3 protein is CASSPPPETQYF. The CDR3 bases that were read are TGTGCCAGCAGCCCTCCCCCGGAGACC.

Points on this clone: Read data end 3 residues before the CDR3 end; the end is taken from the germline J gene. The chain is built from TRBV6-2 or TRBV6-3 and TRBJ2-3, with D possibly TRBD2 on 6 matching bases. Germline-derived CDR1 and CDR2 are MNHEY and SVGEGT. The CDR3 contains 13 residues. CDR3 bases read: TGTGCCAGCAGCCACGGGTGGGGGGAGCCG. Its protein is CASSHGWGEP. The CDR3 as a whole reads CASSHGWGEPQYF.

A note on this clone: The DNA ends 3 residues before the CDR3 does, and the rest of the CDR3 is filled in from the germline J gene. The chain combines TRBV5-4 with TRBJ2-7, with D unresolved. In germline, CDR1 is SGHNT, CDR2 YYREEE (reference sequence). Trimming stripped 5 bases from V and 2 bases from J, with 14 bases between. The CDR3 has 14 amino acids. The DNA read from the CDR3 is TGTGCCAGCAGTCCTGACCGAGCGCCCTACGAG. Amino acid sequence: CASSPDRAPYE. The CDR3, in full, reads CASSPDRAPYEQYF.

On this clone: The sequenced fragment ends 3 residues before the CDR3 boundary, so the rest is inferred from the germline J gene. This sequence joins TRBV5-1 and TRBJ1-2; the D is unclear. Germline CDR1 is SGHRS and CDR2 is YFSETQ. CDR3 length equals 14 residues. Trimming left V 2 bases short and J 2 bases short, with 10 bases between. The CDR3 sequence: CASSLIDLNYGYTF. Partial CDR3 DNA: TGCGCCAGCAGCTTAATAGATTTAAACTATGGC. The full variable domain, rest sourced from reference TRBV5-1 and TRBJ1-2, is KAGVTQTPRYLIKTRGQQVTLSCSPISGHRSVSWYQQTPGQGLQFLFEYFSETQRNKGNFPGRFSGRQFSNSRSEMNVSTLELGDSALYLCASSLIDLNYGYTFGSGTRLTVV.

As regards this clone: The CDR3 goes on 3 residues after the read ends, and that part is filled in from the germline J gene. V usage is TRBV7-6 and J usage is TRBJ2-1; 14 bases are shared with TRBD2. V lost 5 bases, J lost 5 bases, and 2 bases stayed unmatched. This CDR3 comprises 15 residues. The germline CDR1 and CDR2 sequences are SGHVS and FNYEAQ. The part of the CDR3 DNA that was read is TGTGCCAGCAGCCAGGGACTAGCGGGGGACAATGAG. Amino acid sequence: CASSQGLAGDNE. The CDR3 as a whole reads CASSQGLAGDNEQFF.

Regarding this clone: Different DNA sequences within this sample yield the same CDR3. Partial CDR3 DNA: TGTGCCAGCAGCGGAAACAGAGGAGGA. Its protein is CASSGNRGG. The whole CDR3 region reads CASSGNRGGAFF. The chain employs TRBV7-9 and TRBJ1-1, with unresolved D. The CDR3 goes on 3 residues after the read ends, and that part is filled in from the germline J gene. Germline V lookup: CDR1 SEHNR, CDR2 FQNEAQ (reference sequence). This CDR3 has 12 amino acids.

CDR3 bases read: TGTGCCAGTAGTGTATCGGCCGACAGGAAAAACATT. It codes for CASSVSADRKNI. The whole CDR3 region reads CASSVSADRKNIQYF. The chain links TRBV19 to TRBJ2-4; D perhaps matches TRBD1 (6 bases). Read data end 3 residues before the CDR3 end; the end is taken from the germline J gene. This CDR3 spans 15 amino acids. V was pared by 5 bases and J by 4 bases, with 15 bases between. Germline V gene sequence: CDR1 LNHDA, CDR2 SQIVND (reference sequence).

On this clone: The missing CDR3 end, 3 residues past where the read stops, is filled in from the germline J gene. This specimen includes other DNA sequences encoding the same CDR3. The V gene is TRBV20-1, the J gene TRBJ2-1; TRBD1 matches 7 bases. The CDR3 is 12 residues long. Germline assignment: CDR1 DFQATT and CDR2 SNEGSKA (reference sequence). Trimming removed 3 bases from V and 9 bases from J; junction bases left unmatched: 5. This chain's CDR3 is CSASPGGREQFF. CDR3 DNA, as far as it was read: TGCAGTGCTAGTCCAGGGGGTCGTGAG.

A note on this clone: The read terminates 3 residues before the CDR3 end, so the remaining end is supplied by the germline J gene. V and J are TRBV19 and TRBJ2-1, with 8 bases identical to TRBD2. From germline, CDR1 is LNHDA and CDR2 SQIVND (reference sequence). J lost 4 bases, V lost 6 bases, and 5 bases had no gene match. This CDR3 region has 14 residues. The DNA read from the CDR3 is TGTGCCAGTAGCTTCGAGCGGGGGTACAATGAG. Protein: CASSFERGYNE. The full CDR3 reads CASSFERGYNEQFF.

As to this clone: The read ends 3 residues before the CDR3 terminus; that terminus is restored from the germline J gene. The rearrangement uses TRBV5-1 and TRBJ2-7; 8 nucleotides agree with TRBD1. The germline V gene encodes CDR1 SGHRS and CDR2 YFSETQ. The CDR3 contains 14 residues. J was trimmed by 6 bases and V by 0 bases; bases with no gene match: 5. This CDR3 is CASSLAQGVGEQYF. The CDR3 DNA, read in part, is TGCGCCAGCAGCTTGGCACAGGGGGTTGGCGAG.

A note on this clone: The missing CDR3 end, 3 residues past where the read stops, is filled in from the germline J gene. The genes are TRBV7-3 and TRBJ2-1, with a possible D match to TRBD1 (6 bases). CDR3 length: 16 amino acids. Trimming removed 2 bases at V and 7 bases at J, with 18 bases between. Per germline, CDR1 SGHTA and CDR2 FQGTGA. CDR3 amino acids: CASSLVGRGPMNEQFF. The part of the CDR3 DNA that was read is TGTGCCAGCAGCTTAGTCGGCAGGGGACCGATGAATGAG.

Partial CDR3 DNA: TGTGCCAGCAGATTAAGACAGGAGGGGCAGCCC. It translates to CASRLRQEGQP. The whole CDR3 is CASRLRQEGQPQHF. J is TRBJ1-5 and V is TRBV7-2, with D possibly being TRBD1 (6 bases). The DNA ends 3 residues before the CDR3 does, and the rest of the CDR3 is filled in from the germline J gene. Per the germline V gene, CDR1 is SGHTA and CDR2 is FQGNSA. The V gene lost 6 bases and the J gene lost 7 bases, with 16 bases spanning the gap. The CDR3 is 14 residues long.

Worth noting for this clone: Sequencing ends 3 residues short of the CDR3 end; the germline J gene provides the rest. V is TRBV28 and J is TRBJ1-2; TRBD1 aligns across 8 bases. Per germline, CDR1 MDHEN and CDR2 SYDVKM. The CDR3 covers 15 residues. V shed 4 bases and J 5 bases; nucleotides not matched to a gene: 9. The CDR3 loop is CASSYDRGSSYGYTF. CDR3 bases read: TGTGCCAGCAGTTATGACAGGGGATCATCTTATGGC.

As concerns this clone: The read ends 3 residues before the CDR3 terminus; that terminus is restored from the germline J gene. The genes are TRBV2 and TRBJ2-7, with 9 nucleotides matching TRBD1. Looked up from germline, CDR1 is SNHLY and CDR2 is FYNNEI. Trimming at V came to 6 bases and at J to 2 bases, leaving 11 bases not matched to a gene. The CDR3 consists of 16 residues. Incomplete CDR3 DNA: TGTGCCAGCAGGGGCCTCCCGGGACAGGGTCCCTACGAG. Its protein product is CASRGLPGQGPYE. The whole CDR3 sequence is CASRGLPGQGPYEQYF. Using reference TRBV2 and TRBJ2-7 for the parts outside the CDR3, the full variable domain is EPEVTQTPSHQVTQMGQEVILRCVPISNHLYFYWYRQILGQKVEFLVSFYNNEISEKSEIFDDQFSVERPDGSNFTLKIRSTKLEDSAMYFCASRGLPGQGPYEQYFGPGTRLTVT.

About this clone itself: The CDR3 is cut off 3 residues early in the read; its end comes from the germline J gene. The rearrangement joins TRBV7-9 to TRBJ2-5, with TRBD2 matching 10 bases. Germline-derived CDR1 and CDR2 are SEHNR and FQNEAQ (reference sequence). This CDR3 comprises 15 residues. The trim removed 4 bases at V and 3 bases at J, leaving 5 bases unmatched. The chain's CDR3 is CASSSAGGREETQYF. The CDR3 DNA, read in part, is TGTGCCAGCAGCTCAGCGGGGGGGCGGGAAGAGACC.

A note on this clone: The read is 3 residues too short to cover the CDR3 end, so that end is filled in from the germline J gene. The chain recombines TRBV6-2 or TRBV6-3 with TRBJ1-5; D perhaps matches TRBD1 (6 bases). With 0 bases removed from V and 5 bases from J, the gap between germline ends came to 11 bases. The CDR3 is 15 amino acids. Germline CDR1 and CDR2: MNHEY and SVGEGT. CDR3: CASSYSTGGHQPQHF. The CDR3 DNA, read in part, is TGTGCCAGCAGTTACTCGACGGGGGGCCATCAGCCC.

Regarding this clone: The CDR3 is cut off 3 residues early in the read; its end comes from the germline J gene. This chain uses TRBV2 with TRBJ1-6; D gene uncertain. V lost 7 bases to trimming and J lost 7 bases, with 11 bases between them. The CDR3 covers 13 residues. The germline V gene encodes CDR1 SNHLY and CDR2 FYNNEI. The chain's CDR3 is CASTPRLNSPLHF. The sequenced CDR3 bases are TGTGCCAGCACCCCCAGGTTGAATTCACCC.

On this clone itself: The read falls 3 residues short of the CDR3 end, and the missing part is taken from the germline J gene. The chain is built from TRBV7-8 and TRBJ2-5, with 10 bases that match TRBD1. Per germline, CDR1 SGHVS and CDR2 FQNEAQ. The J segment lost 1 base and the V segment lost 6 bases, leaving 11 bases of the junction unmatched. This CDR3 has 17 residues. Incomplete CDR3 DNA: TGTGCCAGCAGATTTGAGACAGGGGGCACATTCCAAGAGACC. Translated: CASRFETGGTFQET. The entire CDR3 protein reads CASRFETGGTFQETQYF.

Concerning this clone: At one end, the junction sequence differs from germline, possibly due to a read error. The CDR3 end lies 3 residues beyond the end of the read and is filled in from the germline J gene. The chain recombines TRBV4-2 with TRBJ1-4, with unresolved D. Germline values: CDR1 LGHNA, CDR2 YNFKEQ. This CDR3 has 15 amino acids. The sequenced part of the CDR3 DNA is TGCGCCAGCAGCCAAGAAGGGCGCGTAAATGAAAAA. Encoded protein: CASSQEGRVNEK. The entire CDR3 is CASSQEGRVNEKLFF.

This chain's CDR3 is CAWSIEVSLTQYF. The DNA read from the CDR3 is TGTGCCTGGAGTATCGAGGTCTCCCTTACG. The rearrangement uses TRBV30 and TRBJ2-3; D gene unclear. The CDR3 end is not reached by the read, which stops 3 residues before it; the germline J gene fills it in. Germline CDR1 reads GTSNPN; CDR2 reads SVGIG (reference sequence). This CDR3 has 13 amino acids. Trimming took off 2 bases at V and 8 bases at J, with 14 bases between the two ends.

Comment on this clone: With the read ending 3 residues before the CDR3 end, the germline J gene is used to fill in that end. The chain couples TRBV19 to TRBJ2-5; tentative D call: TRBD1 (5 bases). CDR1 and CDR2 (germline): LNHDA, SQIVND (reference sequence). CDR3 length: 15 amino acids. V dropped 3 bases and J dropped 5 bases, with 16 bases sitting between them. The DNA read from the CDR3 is TGTGCCAGTAGTATCCGGCCAGGGCCGTGGGAGACC. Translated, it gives CASSIRPGPWET. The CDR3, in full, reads CASSIRPGPWETQYF.

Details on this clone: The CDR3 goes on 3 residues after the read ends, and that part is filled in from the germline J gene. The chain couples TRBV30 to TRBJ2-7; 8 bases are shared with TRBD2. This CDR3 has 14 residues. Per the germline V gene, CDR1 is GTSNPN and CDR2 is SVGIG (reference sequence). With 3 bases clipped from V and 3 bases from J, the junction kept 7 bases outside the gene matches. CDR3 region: CAWREPGGVYEQYF. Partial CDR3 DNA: TGTGCCTGGAGGGAACCCGGGGGGGTCTACGAG.

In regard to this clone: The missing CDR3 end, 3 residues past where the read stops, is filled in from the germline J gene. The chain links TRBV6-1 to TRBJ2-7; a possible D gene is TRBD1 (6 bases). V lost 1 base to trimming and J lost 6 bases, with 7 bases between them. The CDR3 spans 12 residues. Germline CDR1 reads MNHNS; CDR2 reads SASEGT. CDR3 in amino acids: CASSEGTAEQYF. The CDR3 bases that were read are TGTGCCAGCAGTGAAGGGACAGCCGAG.

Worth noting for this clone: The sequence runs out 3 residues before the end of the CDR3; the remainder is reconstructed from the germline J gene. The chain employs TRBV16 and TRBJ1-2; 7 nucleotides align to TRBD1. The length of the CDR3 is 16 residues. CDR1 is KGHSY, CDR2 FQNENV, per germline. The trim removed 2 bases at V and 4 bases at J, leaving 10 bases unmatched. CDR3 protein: CASSQARDRSTYGYTF. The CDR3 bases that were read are TGTGCCAGCAGCCAAGCGCGGGACAGAAGTACCTATGGC.

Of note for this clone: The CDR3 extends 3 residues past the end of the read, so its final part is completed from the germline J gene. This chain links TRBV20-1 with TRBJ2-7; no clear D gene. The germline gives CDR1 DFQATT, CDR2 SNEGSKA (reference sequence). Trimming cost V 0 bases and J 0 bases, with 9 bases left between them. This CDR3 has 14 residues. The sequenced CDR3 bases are TGCAGTGCTAGAGATCTGCGGAGCTCCTACGAG. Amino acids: CSARDLRSSYE. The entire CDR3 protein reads CSARDLRSSYEQYF.

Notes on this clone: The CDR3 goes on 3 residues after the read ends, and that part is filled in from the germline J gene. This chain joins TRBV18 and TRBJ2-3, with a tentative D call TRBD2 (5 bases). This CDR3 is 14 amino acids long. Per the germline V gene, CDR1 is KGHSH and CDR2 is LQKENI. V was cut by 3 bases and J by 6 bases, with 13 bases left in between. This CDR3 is CASSPQRVGDTQYF. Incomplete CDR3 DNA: TGTGCCAGCTCACCGCAGAGGGTTGGCGATACG. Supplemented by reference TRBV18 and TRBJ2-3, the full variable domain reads NAGVMQNPRHLVRRRGQEARLRCSPMKGHSHVYWYRQLPEEGLKFMVYLQKENIIDESGMPKERFSAEFPKEGPSILRIQQVVRGDSAAYFCASSPQRVGDTQYFGPGTRLTVL.

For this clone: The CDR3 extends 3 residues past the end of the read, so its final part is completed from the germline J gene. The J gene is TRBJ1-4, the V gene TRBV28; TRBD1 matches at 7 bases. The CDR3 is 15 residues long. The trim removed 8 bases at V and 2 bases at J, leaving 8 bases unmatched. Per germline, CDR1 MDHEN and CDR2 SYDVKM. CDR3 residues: CASGATGTTNEKLFF. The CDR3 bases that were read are TGTGCCAGCGGGGCGACAGGGACGACTAATGAAAAA.

The CDR3 loop reads CASSPGTVLTDTQYF. The CDR3 bases that were read are TGTGCCAGCTCACCGGGGACAGTTCTAACAGATACG. The chain recombines TRBV18 with TRBJ2-3, with 7 bases that match TRBD1. The sequenced fragment ends 3 residues before the CDR3 boundary, so the rest is inferred from the germline J gene. V was clipped by 3 bases and J by 3 bases; unmatched bases: 6. From germline, CDR1 is KGHSH and CDR2 LQKENI. This CDR3 has 15 residues.